A selection of T cell receptor beta chains follows, all from one sample in a study of regulatory T cells in long-lasting Graves disease. TCRdb passed the multiplex PCR reads through MiXCR, listing each CDR3 protein once. The sample includes about 400,000 distinct CDR3 sequences, less than 25% of them seen just once. Sequenced material: peripheral blood mononuclear cells (PBMCs), taken when the disease was refractory, from a patient treated with antithyroid drugs. Source of these receptors: a female donor with Graves disease. Both conserved end residues are part of each CDR3. D genes are given only for firm matches. A row's size may be missing; if present it is once, few, many or a size class.

d_call j_call v_call clone_size cdr3_nt cdr3_aa
TRBD1 TRBJ2-5 TRBV7-9 NA TGTGCCAGCAGACAGACAGGGGGTTGGGAGACCCAGTACTTC CASRQTGGWETQYF
TRBD1 TRBJ2-7 TRBV6-2/TRBV6-3 many TGTGCCACCCTCCGACAGGGCGCCTCGGGCGAGCAGTACTTC CATLRQGASGEQYF
NA TRBJ1-1 TRBV30 NA TGTGCCTGGAGTCTTAGGGCCCTTTTAACTGAAGCTTTCTTT CAWSLRALLTEAFF
TRBD2 TRBJ2-2 TRBV20-1 NA TGCAGTGCTCGACCCGGGACTATAAACACCGGGGAGCTGTTTTTT CSARPGTINTGELFF
NA TRBJ1-5 TRBV6-1 NA TGTGCCAGCAGACCGTATCGGGACCCCGGGGGGCCCCAGCATTTT CASRPYRDPGGPQHF
NA TRBJ2-7 TRBV29-1 NA TGCAGCGTCGGAGGGCCACCCTACGAGCAGTACTTC CSVGGPPYEQYF
NA TRBJ2-7 TRBV7-2 many TGTGCCAGCAGCCCGGACAGAAACGAGCAGTACTTC CASSPDRNEQYF
TRBD1 TRBJ1-1 TRBV19 few TGTGCCAGCAACAGGGGGGCGAACACTGAAGCTTTCTTT CASNRGANTEAFF
NA TRBJ1-6 TRBV27 NA TGTGCCAGCAGCCCACTGGGCAGGGCTGAGTCGCCCCTCCACTTT CASSPLGRAESPLHF
NA TRBJ1-2 TRBV28 many TGTGCCAGCAGTTTACACCGCCAGGGGAGAGGCTACACCTTC CASSLHRQGRGYTF
TRBD2 TRBJ2-7 TRBV20-1 NA TGCAGTGCTAGACTAGCGGTCTCCTACGAGCAGTACTTC CSARLAVSYEQYF
NA TRBJ1-1 TRBV3-1 many TGTGCCAGCAGCCAAAGTCAGTCGGGCTTGAGGGCTTTCTTT CASSQSQSGLRAFF
TRBD1 TRBJ2-5 TRBV19 many TGTGCCAGTAGTATAAAGACAGGGATACAAGAGACCCAGTACTTC CASSIKTGIQETQYF
NA TRBJ1-2 TRBV29-1 few TGCAGCGCGGACCCCGGGGTGGGCTACACCTTC CSADPGVGYTF
NA TRBJ2-5 TRBV5-8 few TGTGCCAGCAGGGAATCGGCCGGCGAGACCCAGTACTTC CASRESAGETQYF
TRBD2 TRBJ2-2 TRBV20-1 many TGCAGTGCTAGAGTTGGGACTAGCGGGAGGAACACCGGGGAGCTGTTTTTT CSARVGTSGRNTGELFF
NA TRBJ1-1 TRBV30 few TGTGCCTGGAGCGCCCCCGGGAGTTTTACCACTGAAGCTTTCTTT CAWSAPGSFTTEAFF
NA TRBJ2-2 TRBV3-1 NA TGTGCCAGCAGCCAGACGAACACCGGGGAGCTGTTTTTT CASSQTNTGELFF
TRBD2 TRBJ2-2 TRBV5-1 few TGCGCCAGCAGCGTTAGCGGGAGAGCAAACACCGGGGAGCTGTTTTTT CASSVSGRANTGELFF
NA TRBJ1-5 TRBV10-3 NA TGTGCCATCTCGGATCAGGGAGGCAATCAGCCCCAGCATTTT CAISDQGGNQPQHF
TRBD2 TRBJ2-5 TRBV27 NA TGTGCCAGCAGCCCGGGACTAGGGAAAGAGACCCAGTACTTC CASSPGLGKETQYF
TRBD1 TRBJ1-2 TRBV14 NA TGTGCCAGCAGCTCCTCCCTTGGGACAGAGCTCTATGGCTACACCTTC CASSSSLGTELYGYTF
TRBD2 TRBJ2-1 TRBV7-2 NA TGTGCCAGCGGCGGGGGAGGACTAGTAGGTAATGAGCAGTTCTTC CASGGGGLVGNEQFF